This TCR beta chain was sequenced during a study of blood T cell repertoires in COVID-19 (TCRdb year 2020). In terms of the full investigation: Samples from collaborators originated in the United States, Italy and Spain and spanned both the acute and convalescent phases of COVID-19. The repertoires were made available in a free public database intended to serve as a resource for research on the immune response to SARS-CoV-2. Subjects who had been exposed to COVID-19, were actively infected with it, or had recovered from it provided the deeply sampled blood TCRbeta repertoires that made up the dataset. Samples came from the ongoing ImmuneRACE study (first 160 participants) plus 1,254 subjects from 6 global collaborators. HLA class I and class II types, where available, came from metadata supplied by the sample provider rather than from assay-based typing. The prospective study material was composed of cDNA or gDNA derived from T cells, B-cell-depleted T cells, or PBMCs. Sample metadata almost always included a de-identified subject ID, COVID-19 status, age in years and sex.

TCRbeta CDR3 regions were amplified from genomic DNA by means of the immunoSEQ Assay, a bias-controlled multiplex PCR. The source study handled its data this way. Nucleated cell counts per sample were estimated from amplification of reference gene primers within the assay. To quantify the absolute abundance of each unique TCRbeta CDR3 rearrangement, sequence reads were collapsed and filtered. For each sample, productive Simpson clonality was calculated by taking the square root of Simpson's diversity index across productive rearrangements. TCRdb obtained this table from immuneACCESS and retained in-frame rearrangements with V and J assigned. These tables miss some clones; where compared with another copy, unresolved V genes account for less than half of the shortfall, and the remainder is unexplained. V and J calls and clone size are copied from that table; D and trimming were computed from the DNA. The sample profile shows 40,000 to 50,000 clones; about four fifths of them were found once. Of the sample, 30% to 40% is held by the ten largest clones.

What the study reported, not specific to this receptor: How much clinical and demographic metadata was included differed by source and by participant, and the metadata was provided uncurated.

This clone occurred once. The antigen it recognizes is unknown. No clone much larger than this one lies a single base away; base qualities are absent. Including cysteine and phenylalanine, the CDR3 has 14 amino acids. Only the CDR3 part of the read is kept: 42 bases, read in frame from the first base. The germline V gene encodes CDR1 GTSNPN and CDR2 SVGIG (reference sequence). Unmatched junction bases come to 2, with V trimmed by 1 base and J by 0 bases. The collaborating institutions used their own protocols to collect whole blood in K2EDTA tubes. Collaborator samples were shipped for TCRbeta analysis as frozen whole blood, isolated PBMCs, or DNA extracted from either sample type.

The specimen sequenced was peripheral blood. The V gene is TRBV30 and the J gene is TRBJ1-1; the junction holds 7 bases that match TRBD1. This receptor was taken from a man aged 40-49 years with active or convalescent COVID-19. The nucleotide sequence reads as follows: TGTGCCTGGAGTGCGGGACAGTTGAACACTGAAGCTTTCTTT. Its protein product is CAWSAGQLNTEAFF.